The 30 T cell receptor beta chains presented below share a single source sample, sequenced in a study of T cell responses to AZD1222 COVID-19 vaccine. Repertoires were generated with immunoSEQ multiplex PCR, while TCRdb's copy carries only in-frame clones and drops some. The sample has about 140,000 clones, 80% to 95% seen once; the top ten hold roughly 5%. Material: peripheral blood, obtained on day 0 of AZD1222 vaccination. These receptor sequences come from an adult in good health.

The chain carries TRBV20-1 and TRBJ1-1, with 8 bases matching TRBD1. V shed 3 bases, J shed 4 bases, and the junction held 10 bases outside the gene matches. CDR1 and CDR2 (germline): DFQATT, SNEGSKA (reference sequence). CDR3 length equals 15 residues. The CDR3 DNA reads TGCAGTGCTAGTGATTTCCAGGGGGCTGGCACTGAAGCTTTCTTT. This sequence encodes CSASDFQGAGTEAFF.

The J gene is TRBJ2-2, the V gene TRBV5-1; 8 bases are shared with TRBD1. The CDR3 has 15 residues. The ends lost 1 base at V and 6 bases at J; junction bases unmatched: 5. Germline loops: CDR1 SGHRS, CDR2 YFSETQ. The CDR3 DNA sequence: TGCGCCAGCAGCTTGAGGACAGGGAATTCCGGGGAGCTGTTTTTT. This encodes CASSLRTGNSGELFF.

The chain carries TRBV5-1 and TRBJ2-7; 9 nucleotides agree with TRBD1. With V trimmed by 3 bases and J by 1 base, 14 bases remained unmatched. The CDR3 consists of 18 residues. Germline-derived CDR1 and CDR2 are SGHRS and YFSETQ. The CDR3 nucleotides are TGCGCCAGCAGCTATGGACAGGGGTCGAGGTTGGCGTCCTACGAGCAGTACTTC. Protein sequence: CASSYGQGSRLASYEQYF.

The chain combines TRBV2 with TRBJ1-4; tentative D call: TRBD1 (6 bases). CDR1 and CDR2 (germline): SNHLY, FYNNEI. The CDR3 totals 16 residues. Trimming shortened V by 5 bases and J by 0 bases, and 13 bases separated the two germline ends. For the CDR3, the DNA is TGTGCCAGCAGTCCCGACAGGACAACAACTAATGAAAAACTGTTTTTT. Translating gives CASSPDRTTTNEKLFF.

The chain is built from TRBV4-1 and TRBJ2-7, with D maybe TRBD1 (5 bases). This CDR3 is 14 amino acids long. Germline V CDR1 and CDR2: MGHRA, YSYEKL. Trimming shortened V by 2 bases and J by 0 bases, and 8 bases separated the two germline ends. The CDR3, as DNA: TGCGCCAGCAGCCAAACAGGCAGCTCCTACGAGCAGTACTTC. Amino acids: CASSQTGSSYEQYF.

The count of this clone is one. The chain carries TRBV7-8 and TRBJ2-7, with 10 bases that match TRBD1. V lost 5 bases and J lost 3; bases outside the gene matches: 16. CDR1 and CDR2 (germline): SGHVS, FQNEAQ. The CDR3 is 18 amino acids. CDR3 in amino acids: CASSPIGGSGTGDYEQYF. For the CDR3, the DNA is TGTGCCAGCAGCCCCATTGGAGGGTCCGGGACAGGGGACTACGAGCAGTACTTC.

The CDR3 here is CASSYSKVDPYEQYF. In DNA form, the CDR3 reads TGTGCCAGCAGTTACTCGAAAGTGGACCCCTACGAGCAGTACTTC. The chain combines TRBV6-5 with TRBJ2-7, with unresolved D. Deletions cut 0 bases from V and 2 bases from J, with 11 bases between. The CDR3 loop spans 15 amino acids. Looked up from germline, CDR1 is MNHEY and CDR2 is SVGAGI.

The genes are TRBV7-8 and TRBJ1-3; D gene ambiguous. Trimming removed 1 base from V and 4 bases from J, with 14 bases in between. Germline assignment: CDR1 SGHVS and CDR2 FQNEAQ. CDR3 length: 16 amino acids. The CDR3 loop is CASSLEMRDSGNTIYF. The CDR3 bases are TGTGCCAGCAGCTTAGAAATGAGGGATTCAGGAAACACCATATATTTT.

The chain combines TRBV2 with TRBJ1-5; tentatively, D is TRBD1 (6 bases). The CDR3 runs 14 residues. Germline CDR1 and CDR2: SNHLY and FYNNEI. V was pared by 3 bases and J by 6 bases, with 12 bases between. The CDR3 sequence is CASSDRGGRQPQHF. The CDR3 DNA is TGTGCCAGCAGTGACAGGGGAGGGCGTCAGCCCCAGCATTTT. Complete variable domain (other parts from reference TRBV2 and TRBJ1-5): EPEVTQTPSHQVTQMGQEVILRCVPISNHLYFYWYRQILGQKVEFLVSFYNNEISEKSEIFDDQFSVERPDGSNFTLKIRSTKLEDSAMYFCASSDRGGRQPQHFGDGTRLSIL.

The rearrangement joins TRBV5-1 to TRBJ2-7; D unresolved. This CDR3 region has 11 residues. The ends were cut back, 0 bases at V and 7 bases at J, with 5 bases in the middle. Germline CDR1 SGHRS, CDR2 YFSETQ. Here the CDR3 DNA reads TGCGCCAGCAGCTTGGACACAGAGCAGTACTTC. As protein: CASSLDTEQYF.

The rearrangement links TRBV5-1 to TRBJ2-5; 9 nucleotides line up with TRBD2. Germline V CDR1 and CDR2: SGHRS, YFSETQ. The CDR3 is 15 residues long. Trimming cost V 0 bases and J 1 base; bases outside gene matches: 1. The CDR3 spells CASSLVAGAQETQYF. The CDR3 DNA reads as TGCGCCAGCAGCTTGGTAGCGGGGGCCCAAGAGACCCAGTACTTC.

V and J are TRBV19 and TRBJ1-3; 7 nucleotides line up with TRBD1. J was trimmed by 0 bases and V by 3 bases; bases with no gene match: 11. Germline-derived CDR1 and CDR2 are LNHDA and SQIVND (reference sequence). The CDR3 sequence is 18 residues long. DNA of the CDR3: TGTGCCAGTAGTATTGACAGGGCGCGGCAGAACTCTGGAAACACCATATATTTT. Its protein product is CASSIDRARQNSGNTIYF.

The rearrangement uses TRBV3-1 (or the pseudogene TRBV3-2) and TRBJ2-1; 12 bases line up with TRBD2. The V gene end was trimmed by 3 bases and the J gene end by 10 bases; junction bases not matched to a gene: 4. The CDR3 has 14 residues. The germline V gene encodes CDR1 LGHDT and CDR2 YNNKEL (reference sequence). CDR3 coding DNA: TGTGCCAGCAGCCAGATGACTAGCGGGGGAGAGCAGTTCTTC. Translation: CASSQMTSGGEQFF.

The genes are TRBV28 and TRBJ1-2; D remains ambiguous. Germline CDR1 is MDHEN and CDR2 is SYDVKM. The CDR3 consists of 14 residues. Between the trimmed V and J ends, which lost 2 bases and 4 bases, there was a span of 11 bases. CDR3 nucleotide sequence: TGTGCCAGCAGTTTACGGGGTACAAGCTATGGCTACACCTTC. Its protein is CASSLRGTSYGYTF.

The rearrangement joins TRBV5-5 to TRBJ1-3; D is perhaps TRBD1 (5 bases). The germline V gene encodes CDR1 SGHKS and CDR2 YYEKEE (reference sequence). V was pared by 4 bases and J by 2 bases, with 13 bases between. The CDR3 contains 15 residues. This CDR3 is CASSTVGGTGNTIYF. DNA for the CDR3: TGTGCCAGCAGCACCGTGGGGGGTACTGGAAACACCATATATTTT.

This clone was picked up a small number of times. This sequence joins TRBV11-2 and TRBJ2-5; perhaps TRBD2 as D (5 bases). CDR3 size: 14 residues. Germline V lookup: CDR1 SGHAT, CDR2 FQNNGV. The germline V and J ends were trimmed by 2 bases and 3 bases, with 10 bases remaining between them. CDR3 sequence: CASSLWVSEETQYF. The CDR3 DNA reads as TGTGCCAGCAGCTTATGGGTTAGCGAAGAGACCCAGTACTTC.

This clone was recorded only once. The V call is TRBV19, the J call TRBJ1-2; D gene unclear. Germline CDR1 is LNHDA and CDR2 is SQIVND (reference sequence). The CDR3 consists of 16 residues. The ends were cut back, 3 bases at V and 5 bases at J, with 19 bases in the middle. CDR3 bases: TGTGCCAGTAGTATTGTGGCTCCCCGGTCCCATTATGGCTACACCTTC. Translated, it gives CASSIVAPRSHYGYTF. Full variable domain (missing parts from reference TRBV19 and TRBJ1-2): DGGITQSPKYLFRKEGQNVTLSCEQNLNHDAMYWYRQDPGQGLRLIYYSQIVNDFQKGDIAEGYSVSREKKESFPLTVTSAQKNPTAFYLCASSIVAPRSHYGYTFGSGTRLTVV.

This clone was observed once. The chain links TRBV5-1 to TRBJ1-1; unclear D gene. The CDR3 spans 14 residues. The germline V gene has CDR1 SGHRS and CDR2 YFSETQ. The V gene lost 1 base and the J gene lost 0 bases, with 7 bases spanning the gap. The CDR3: CASSLRGLNTEAFF. Written as DNA, the CDR3 is TGCGCCAGCAGCTTGAGAGGATTGAACACTGAAGCTTTCTTT.

This chain uses TRBV19 with TRBJ1-4, with D tentatively TRBD1 (5 bases). Germline lookup yields CDR1 LNHDA and CDR2 SQIVND (reference sequence). V lost 2 bases and J 6 bases, leaving 10 bases between the germline ends. This CDR3 spans 14 amino acids. The CDR3 spells CASSIKGNDEKLFF. The CDR3 DNA is TGTGCCAGTAGTATAAAGGGGAATGATGAAAAACTGTTTTTT. Supplemented by reference TRBV19 and TRBJ1-4, the full variable domain reads DGGITQSPKYLFRKEGQNVTLSCEQNLNHDAMYWYRQDPGQGLRLIYYSQIVNDFQKGDIAEGYSVSREKKESFPLTVTSAQKNPTAFYLCASSIKGNDEKLFFGSGTQLSVL.

The rearrangement joins TRBV6-5 to TRBJ2-5; D remains unclear. The CDR3 runs to 12 residues. In germline, CDR1 is MNHEY, CDR2 SVGAGI. V dropped 8 bases and J dropped 1 base, with 8 bases sitting between them. The CDR3 region is CASDGSQETQYF. CDR3 bases: TGTGCCAGCGACGGATCCCAAGAGACCCAGTACTTC.

V usage is TRBV2 and J usage is TRBJ2-7; TRBD2 matches 11 bases. Germline loops: CDR1 SNHLY, CDR2 FYNNEI. With V trimmed by 6 bases and J by 0 bases, 4 bases remained unmatched. CDR3 length: 15 residues. CDR3 loop: CASRGTSGGSYEQYF. In DNA form, the CDR3 reads TGTGCCAGCAGAGGTACTAGCGGGGGCTCCTACGAGCAGTACTTC.

The rearrangement uses TRBV19 and TRBJ1-5, with TRBD1 matching over 8 bases. Germline trimming cut 5 bases from V and 2 bases from J; bases unmatched to any gene: 11. Looked up from germline, CDR1 is LNHDA and CDR2 is SQIVND (reference sequence). The CDR3 is 17 residues long. The CDR3 bases are TGTGCCAGTAGTCCCTCCAGGGGGCTACTGGGCAATCAGCCCCAGCATTTT. As protein: CASSPSRGLLGNQPQHF.

V is TRBV6-1 and J is TRBJ2-7; D is possibly TRBD1 (6 bases). V lost 2 bases and J lost 2, with 10 bases in between. The CDR3 has 14 amino acids. CDR1 and CDR2 from the germline V gene are MNHNS and SASEGT. CDR3 region: CASSEFSGAYEQYF. CDR3 in DNA: TGTGCCAGCAGTGAATTTTCAGGGGCCTACGAGCAGTACTTC.

This clone was detected a few times. V gene TRBV6-5 combines with J gene TRBJ2-1; the D is unclear. This CDR3 has 14 amino acids. Germline V lookup: CDR1 MNHEY, CDR2 SVGAGI. V lost 7 bases to trimming and J lost 8 bases, with 18 bases between them. The CDR3 nucleotides are TGTGCCAGCACCGAAGAGCCAATTTCTGATGAGCAGTTCTTC. Protein: CASTEEPISDEQFF.

V and J are TRBV2 and TRBJ2-3; 9 positions match TRBD2. The ends lost 5 bases at V and 6 bases at J; junction bases unmatched: 6. CDR1 is SNHLY and CDR2 is FYNNEI in the germline V gene. The CDR3 is 14 residues long. The CDR3 sequence is CASSYSGRMDTQYF. In DNA form, the CDR3 reads TGTGCCAGCAGTTATAGCGGGAGAATGGATACGCAGTATTTT.

The gene calls are TRBV29-1 and TRBJ2-7, with D uncertain. Germline CDR1 is SQVTM and CDR2 is ANQGSEA. The CDR3 is 12 residues long. The V end was cut by 6 bases, the J end by 2 bases, with 11 bases between. The CDR3 DNA reads as TGCAGCGTCGCACTTGGAACCTACGAGCAGTACTTC. Translating it yields CSVALGTYEQYF.

This chain connects TRBV15 to TRBJ1-4, with 12 bases lining up with TRBD1. Germline CDR1 LNHNV, CDR2 YYDKDF (reference sequence). Trimming cost V 2 bases and J 8 bases; bases outside gene matches: 6. The CDR3 spans 16 residues. The CDR3 DNA is TGTGCCACCAGCAGACAGGGGACAGGGGGCGCGGAAAAACTGTTTTTT. This codes for CATSRQGTGGAEKLFF.

The gene calls are TRBV27 and TRBJ2-1; D unresolved. Germline lookup yields CDR1 MNHEY and CDR2 SMNVEV (reference sequence). The CDR3 length is 13 residues. Trimming cost V 5 bases and J 10 bases, with 15 bases left between them. DNA for the CDR3: TGTGCCAGCAGTACCAACTGGGCCCGGGAGCAGTTCTTC. Its translation is CASSTNWAREQFF.

The chain has TRBV2 and TRBJ1-1, with D unclear. In germline, CDR1 is SNHLY, CDR2 FYNNEI. The V gene lost 4 bases and the J gene lost 8 bases, with 14 bases spanning the gap. The CDR3 sequence is 13 residues long. This CDR3 is CASSGGYAGEAFF. The CDR3, as DNA: TGTGCCAGCAGTGGCGGGTACGCCGGAGAAGCTTTCTTT.

The V and J genes are TRBV9 and TRBJ2-1; D ambiguous. Trimming removed 4 bases from V and 5 bases from J, with 16 bases in between. This CDR3 is built from 15 residues. The germline V gene encodes CDR1 SGDLS and CDR2 YYNGEE. This CDR3 reads CASSLETPANNEQFF. The CDR3 DNA is TGTGCCAGCAGCCTTGAGACCCCGGCAAACAATGAGCAGTTCTTC.